This entry is about one T cell receptor beta chain. Other DNA sequences in this sample translate to the same CDR3. The sample originates from a study of Ad26.COV2.S vaccination and SARS-CoV-2 variants. Treatment given: about 20 received Ad26.COV2.S at low or high dose, single or two shots; about 5 received placebo; per-sample allocation not given. Material that was analyzed had been drawn on day 63 after the first vaccine or placebo injection. Profiling relied on immunoSEQ multiplex PCR, and the TCRdb table lists in-frame clones only, not all of them. The profile shows fewer than 900,000 clones, 80% to 90% of them singletons. Trimming shortened V by 6 bases and J by 1 base, and 6 bases separated the two germline ends. The CDR3 length is 11 residues. Per the germline V gene, CDR1 is DFQATT and CDR2 is SNEGSKA (reference sequence).

This chain links TRBV20-1 with TRBJ1-1; D uncertain. This sample comprised peripheral blood, obtained in a trial of Ad26.COV2.S vaccine versus placebo. The sequence was obtained from a person between 18 and 65 years old who received the Ad26.COV2.S COVID-19 vaccine or a placebo. This chain's CDR3 is CSASRNTEAFF. CDR3 coding DNA: TGCAGTGCAAGCCGGAACACTGAAGCTTTCTTT.